This T cell receptor (beta chain) was identified in a study of shared clonotypes between healthy human individuals. Whole-study context: The donors, a couple of women and three men, were aged 18 to 49. Study-wide results and caveats: Among a few donors, roughly 5% of naive CD4 clonotypes were found in common. Generation of non-shared clonotypes was less probable than generation of clonotypes shared by all four donors.

This CDR3 region has 16 residues. V was shortened by 4 bases and J by 7 bases, with 23 bases between the two germline ends. Per the germline V gene, CDR1 is MGHRA and CDR2 is YSYEKL. Sequencing was performed with immunoSEQ multiplex PCR; in TCRdb, only in-frame clones are kept and a portion is missing. The sample yields under 1,100,000 clones, 70% to 80% seen once. CD4+ cells underwent separation, giving CD45RA+ naive and CD45RA-negative memory subsets. About this clone itself: Its target is not known.

Specimen: memory CD4+ T cells sorted from blood. Subset noted: CD45RA-negative fraction. This clonotype originated in a man between 18 and 35 years old in good health. V is TRBV4-1 and J is TRBJ2-7; D is uncertain. The CDR3 is CASSPLDLTEYGEQYF. The CDR3 DNA reads as TGCGCCAGCAGCCCTCTGGACCTAACAGAGTACGGGGAGCAGTACTTC.